Listed below are T cell receptor beta chains from one sample, sequenced in a study of OX40 agonist ivuxolimab in advanced cancers. Here immunoSEQ multiplex PCR was the method, and the copy in TCRdb shows in-frame clones only, minus some. The sample has about 77,000 clones; 85% are singletons. This material consisted of CD4+ or CD8+ T cells sorted from blood, taken in a trial of the OX40 agonist ivuxolimab. The source is an adult with an advanced solid tumor such as melanoma, head and neck, liver or kidney cancer. CDR3s include the opening cysteine and the closing phenylalanine or tryptophan. The order of the fields is J gene, V gene, CDR3 protein.

>TRBJ2-6|TRBV18
CASSPDSGANVLTF
>TRBJ1-3|TRBV5-1
CASSPTGNSGNTIYF
>TRBJ1-3|TRBV29-1
CSVELIRGPGNTIYF
>TRBJ2-1|TRBV2
CASSYAPEQFF
>TRBJ2-1|TRBV9
CASNPGGRGWEQFF
>TRBJ2-7|TRBV25-1
CASSEPGYTYEQYF
>TRBJ1-3|TRBV7-3
CASSLMGPNSGNTIYF
>TRBJ2-5|TRBV10-3
CAISDRSGRGTETQYF
>TRBJ2-5|TRBV11-2
CASSLGQTSGEETQYF
>TRBJ2-5|TRBV21-1
CASSKGRGQETQYF
>TRBJ2-2|TRBV18
CASSPQAGGRTGELFF
>TRBJ2-7|TRBV5-7
CASSLIGSGCSYEQYF
>TRBJ2-3|TRBV21-1
CASSLPGSFTDTQYF
>TRBJ2-7|TRBV10-3
CAISGGVKDYEQYF
>TRBJ2-3|TRBV5-1
CASSSSSGGTDTQYF
>TRBJ1-3|TRBV19
CAGSAGNTIYF
>TRBJ2-3|TRBV4-2
CASSQVVTGALPSTDTQYF
>TRBJ1-6|TRBV7-9
CASSSGQGYNSPLHF
>TRBJ1-3|TRBV6-5
CASRSWGIGSGNTIYF
>TRBJ2-7|TRBV4-3
CASSQVVRSDYEQYF
>TRBJ1-2|TRBV5-6
CASSLGGTGTGYTF
>TRBJ2-7|TRBV7-3
CASSAQGSYEQYF
>TRBJ1-4|TRBV2
CASETGPGSKLFF
>TRBJ1-5|TRBV7-2
CASSLLLGSNQPQHF
>TRBJ1-5|TRBV6-6
CASSYKGQGGQPQHF
>TRBJ1-2|TRBV10-3
CAAEGDRSLNYGYTF
>TRBJ2-7|TRBV7-2
CASSPRLAGGPYEQYF
>TRBJ1-2|TRBV4-3
CASSQAGQTWYGYTF
>TRBJ2-6|TRBV6-5
CASSYSPRSGANVLTF
>TRBJ1-1|TRBV7-2
CASSPSGVGTEAFF
>TRBJ2-1|TRBV7-2
CASSLAAGVYNEQFF
>TRBJ2-7|TRBV18
CASSPPGLAGGVEYF
>TRBJ2-3|TRBV7-2
CASSLGGLADTDTQYF
>TRBJ2-5|TRBV5-1
CASSLEGEETQYF
>TRBJ1-4|TRBV4-3
CASSQDVEEKLFF
>TRBJ2-6|TRBV6-6
CASSSGAGVGANVLTF
>TRBJ1-4|TRBV6-1
CASSPSGTGDRKLFF
>TRBJ2-3|TRBV7-6
CASSLRVSTDTQYF
>TRBJ1-5|TRBV18
CASSPMTVPSNQPQHF
>TRBJ2-6|TRBV5-1
CASSRRQAISGANVLTF
>TRBJ1-6|TRBV4-3
CASSQEADRGNSPLHF
>TRBJ2-1|TRBV6-6
CASSYSRADHPFF
>TRBJ1-4|TRBV7-7
CASSPGQAPFGEKLFF
>TRBJ1-5|TRBV19
CATFSGTGGTQPQHF
>TRBJ1-1|TRBV6-1
CASSATGLHTEAFF
>TRBJ1-2|TRBV4-1
CASSQAADNYGYTF
>.|TRBV4-2
CASSQDLAGLYEQYF
>TRBJ2-7|TRBV27
CASLPGQGSLEQYF
>TRBJ2-1|TRBV27
CASRKAGDEQFF